This T cell receptor beta chain was obtained from a study of T cell responses to AZD1222 COVID-19 vaccine. Study results and caveats: The repertoires were collected only after the peak T cell response. The donor group comprised mostly white British people and more females; the analysis possibly underestimated clonal diversity. Nearly half of the spike-specific TCRs reportedly recognize variant regions that carry no mutations.

Libraries were prepared by immunoSEQ multiplex PCR; TCRdb keeps only in-frame clonotypes and omits some of them. The repertoire has 190,000 or so clones, 80% to 95% of them found once; the top ten carry approximately 1%. Second-dose intervals near 4 or 12 weeks were combined. Turning to this clone: Its antigen is unidentified.

The CDR3 covers 16 residues. Germline CDR1 and CDR2: LNHDA and SQIVND (reference sequence). Trimming removed 5 bases from V and 4 bases from J; junction bases left unmatched: 8. Sequenced material: peripheral blood, taken 28 days after the second AZD1222 dose. The clonotype originates from an adult who received the AZD1222 COVID-19 vaccine. The gene calls are TRBV19 and TRBJ1-2; TRBD1 agrees at 12 bases. The CDR3 nucleotides read TGTGCCAGTAGTCTAGGGACAGGGGGCCTCCTCTATGGCTACACCTTC. This translates into CASSLGTGGLLYGYTF.